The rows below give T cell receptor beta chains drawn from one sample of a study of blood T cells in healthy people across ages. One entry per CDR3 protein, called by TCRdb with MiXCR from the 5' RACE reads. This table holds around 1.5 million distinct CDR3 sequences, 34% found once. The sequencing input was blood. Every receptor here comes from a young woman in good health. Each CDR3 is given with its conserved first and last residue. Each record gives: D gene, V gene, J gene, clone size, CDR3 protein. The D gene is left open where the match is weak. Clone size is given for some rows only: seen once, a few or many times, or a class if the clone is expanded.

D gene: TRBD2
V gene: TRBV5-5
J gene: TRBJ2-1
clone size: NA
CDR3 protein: CASRLAGGDSYNEQFF

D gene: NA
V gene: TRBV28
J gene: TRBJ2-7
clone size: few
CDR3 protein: CASSPLTAGTAGYEQYF

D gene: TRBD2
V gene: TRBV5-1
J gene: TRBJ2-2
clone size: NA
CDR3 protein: CASSPLAGGTNTGELFF

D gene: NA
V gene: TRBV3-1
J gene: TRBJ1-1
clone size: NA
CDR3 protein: CASSLTGRLNTEAFF

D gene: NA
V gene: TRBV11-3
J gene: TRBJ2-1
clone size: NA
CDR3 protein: CASSLIQDWNEQFF

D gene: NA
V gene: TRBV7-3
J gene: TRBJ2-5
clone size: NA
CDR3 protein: CASSFSDGKRETQYF

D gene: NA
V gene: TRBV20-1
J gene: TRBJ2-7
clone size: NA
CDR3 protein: CSARLGFHEQYF

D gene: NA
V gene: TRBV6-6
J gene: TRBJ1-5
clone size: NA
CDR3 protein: CASSSKMGRDSNQPQHF

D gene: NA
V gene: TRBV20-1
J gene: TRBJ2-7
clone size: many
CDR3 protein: CSASKTWGEQYF

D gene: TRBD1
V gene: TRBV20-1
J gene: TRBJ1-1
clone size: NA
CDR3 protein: CSASPGGLNTEAFF

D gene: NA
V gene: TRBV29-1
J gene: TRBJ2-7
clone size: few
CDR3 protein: CGVSSGSYEQYF